This is a list of T cell receptor beta chains from one sample in a study of identical twins. TCRdb used MiXCR to reprocess the 5' RACE reads, holding one entry per CDR3 protein. Here the sample spans roughly 710,000 distinct CDR3 sequences, approximately 6% being singletons. Sequenced: naive T cells sorted from blood. The receptors originated from a man between 18 and 35 years old in good health. Both conserved end residues are part of each CDR3. D genes are given only for firm matches. The size field is filled for only some rows; it gives once, few, many or a size class.

NA,many,TRBV5-1,TRBJ1-1,CASSGDTEAFF,TGTGCCAGCAGCGGAGACACTGAAGCTTTCTTT
NA,NA,TRBV11-3,TRBJ2-3,CASSPVDGYDTQYF,TGTGCCAGCAGCCCCGTAGATGGGTACGATACGCAGTATTTT
TRBD2,few,TRBV7-9,TRBJ2-3,CASNVDRDYQDTQYF,TGTGCCAGCAACGTCGACCGGGACTACCAGGATACGCAGTATTTT
TRBD2,many,TRBV10-3,TRBJ2-7,CAIRDGTSGRNYEQYF,TGTGCCATCAGAGACGGCACTAGCGGGAGAAACTACGAGCAGTACTTC
NA,NA,TRBV9,TRBJ2-2,CASSVPAPGGELFF,TGTGCCAGCAGCGTACCGGCTCCCGGCGGGGAGCTGTTTTTT
NA,many,TRBV11-2,TRBJ2-5,CASSRTLETQYF,TGTGCCAGCAGCCGGACCTTAGAGACCCAGTACTTC
NA,many,TRBV5-1,TRBJ2-7,CASSLDRDSYEQYF,TGCGCCAGCAGCTTGGACAGGGACTCCTACGAGCAGTACTTC
TRBD1,many,TRBV18,TRBJ1-1,CASDLRQGEVTEAFF,TGTGCCAGCGACTTAAGACAGGGTGAGGTCACTGAAGCTTTCTTT
NA,few,TRBV12-3/TRBV12-4,TRBJ2-2,CASSRSGGGELFF,TGTGCCAGCAGTAGGTCTGGCGGCGGGGAGCTGTTTTTT
TRBD1,many,TRBV25-1,TRBJ2-1,CASSEYRAGGGEQFF,TGTGCCAGCAGTGAATATCGGGCAGGGGGCGGTGAGCAGTTCTTC
NA,few,TRBV4-2,TRBJ2-5,CASSQYIGPQETQYF,TGTGCCAGCAGCCAATACATAGGACCCCAAGAGACCCAGTACTTC
NA,few,TRBV28,TRBJ2-4,CASSLSTAGGNIQYF,TGTGCCAGCAGTTTATCGACAGCCGGGGGAAACATTCAGTACTTC
NA,many,TRBV29-1,TRBJ2-1,CSVESRGAYNEQFF,TGCAGCGTTGAGTCCCGGGGAGCTTACAATGAGCAGTTCTTC
TRBD2,NA,TRBV7-2,TRBJ2-5,CASSLSRLAGQETQYF,TGTGCCAGCAGCTTGTCCAGACTAGCGGGACAAGAGACCCAGTACTTC
TRBD1,few,TRBV27,TRBJ2-7,CASSSTGTSYEQYF,TGTGCCAGCAGTTCGACAGGGACCTCCTACGAGCAGTACTTC
NA,many,TRBV12-3/TRBV12-4,TRBJ1-2,CASSLRDGYGYTF,TGTGCCAGCAGTTTACGGGACGGATATGGCTACACCTTC
NA,few,TRBV20-1,TRBJ1-1,CSASPGRNTEAFF,TGCAGTGCTAGCCCAGGGAGGAACACTGAAGCTTTCTTT
TRBD2,NA,TRBV18,TRBJ2-3,CASSPPGGSADTQYF,TGTGCCAGCTCACCACCGGGCGGGAGTGCAGATACGCAGTATTTT
TRBD1,many,TRBV12-3/TRBV12-4,TRBJ2-7,CASSLPGQAGYEQYF,TGTGCCAGCAGCCTACCGGGACAGGCAGGTTACGAGCAGTACTTC
NA,once,TRBV27,TRBJ2-6,CASSPGVTGANVLTF,TGTGCCAGCAGCCCAGGGGTTACTGGGGCCAACGTCCTGACTTTC
NA,many,TRBV12-3/TRBV12-4,TRBJ2-7,CASSWAGSYEQYF,TGTGCCAGCAGTTGGGCTGGAAGCTACGAGCAGTACTTC
TRBD2,many,TRBV28,TRBJ2-7,CASRGLDSSYEQYF,TGTGCCAGCAGGGGACTAGACAGCTCCTACGAGCAGTACTTC
NA,many,TRBV6-5,TRBJ2-2,CASSYSGTRNTGELFF,TGTGCCAGCAGTTACTCTGGAACCAGGAACACCGGGGAGCTGTTTTTT
NA,many,TRBV12-3/TRBV12-4,TRBJ2-5,CASTLIAGPGTQYF,TGTGCCAGCACCCTTATCGCGGGGCCAGGGACCCAGTACTTC
NA,few,TRBV30,TRBJ2-1,CAWSKVSYNEQFF,TGTGCCTGGAGTAAAGTTTCCTACAATGAGCAGTTCTTC
NA,NA,TRBV18,TRBJ2-7,CASSLRQTLGEQYF,TGTGCCAGCTCACTCCGACAGACCCTCGGCGAGCAGTACTTC
NA,many,TRBV10-2,TRBJ2-5,CASSERLAGGTQYF,TGCGCCAGCAGTGAGAGGCTAGCTGGGGGGACCCAGTACTTC
NA,few,TRBV3-1,TRBJ2-2,CASSPRDKQTGELFF,TGTGCCAGCAGCCCCCGGGACAAGCAAACCGGGGAGCTGTTTTTT
NA,many,TRBV7-2,TRBJ1-1,CASSLGQGMTEAFF,TGTGCCAGCAGCTTGGGGCAGGGTATGACTGAAGCTTTCTTT
NA,NA,TRBV7-2,TRBJ2-7,CASSFTGLDEQYF,TGTGCCAGCAGCTTTACAGGTTTAGACGAGCAGTACTTC
NA,few,TRBV9,TRBJ2-3,CASSVQGAGTDTQYF,TGTGCCAGCAGCGTGCAGGGTGCCGGCACAGATACGCAGTATTTT
TRBD2,many,TRBV11-2,TRBJ2-1,CASGLADNEQFF,TGTGCCAGCGGACTAGCCGACAATGAGCAGTTCTTC
TRBD2,NA,TRBV15,TRBJ2-2,CATSRGEGLPNTGELFF,TGTGCCACCAGCAGAGGTGAGGGACTACCGAACACCGGGGAGCTGTTTTTT
NA,many,TRBV20-1,TRBJ1-3,CSVDRSSGNTIYF,TGCAGTGTCGACAGGTCCTCTGGAAACACCATATATTTT
NA,many,TRBV20-1,TRBJ2-1,CSARDRAAYNEQFF,TGCAGTGCTAGAGATAGGGCGGCCTACAATGAGCAGTTCTTC
TRBD2,many,TRBV10-3,TRBJ2-1,CAIGSMGERGYNEQFF,TGTGCCATCGGCTCTATGGGGGAGCGGGGTTACAATGAGCAGTTCTTC
NA,NA,TRBV28,TRBJ2-1,CASSPTWNEQFF,TGTGCCAGCAGTCCCACTTGGAATGAGCAGTTCTTC
NA,many,TRBV7-9,TRBJ2-1,CASSLEWFVEQFF,TGTGCCAGCAGCTTAGAATGGTTCGTTGAGCAGTTCTTC
TRBD2,few,TRBV20-1,TRBJ2-7,CSASGREANEPTYEQYF,TGCAGTGCTAGTGGGCGGGAGGCCAACGAACCCACCTACGAGCAGTACTTC
NA,many,TRBV10-3,TRBJ2-1,CAISEGVYNEQFF,TGTGCCATCAGTGAAGGGGTCTACAATGAGCAGTTCTTC
TRBD2,few,TRBV4-2,TRBJ2-7,CASSPSGGEEQYF,TGTGCCAGCAGCCCCTCCGGGGGGGAGGAGCAGTACTTC
TRBD2,NA,TRBV11-3,TRBJ2-1,CASSLRSGSLSYNEQFF,TGTGCCAGCAGCTTAAGGAGCGGGAGTTTATCCTACAATGAGCAGTTCTTC
TRBD1,many,TRBV29-1,TRBJ2-2,CSVRTGGRTGELFF,TGCAGCGTTAGGACAGGGGGCCGGACCGGGGAGCTGTTTTTT
TRBD1,many,TRBV10-3,TRBJ2-3,CAAGQGVPDTQYF,TGTGCCGCGGGACAGGGGGTTCCAGATACGCAGTATTTT
TRBD1,many,TRBV7-9,TRBJ2-3,CASSLVGGEPTDTQYF,TGTGCCAGCAGCTTAGTAGGGGGCGAACCCACAGATACGCAGTATTTT